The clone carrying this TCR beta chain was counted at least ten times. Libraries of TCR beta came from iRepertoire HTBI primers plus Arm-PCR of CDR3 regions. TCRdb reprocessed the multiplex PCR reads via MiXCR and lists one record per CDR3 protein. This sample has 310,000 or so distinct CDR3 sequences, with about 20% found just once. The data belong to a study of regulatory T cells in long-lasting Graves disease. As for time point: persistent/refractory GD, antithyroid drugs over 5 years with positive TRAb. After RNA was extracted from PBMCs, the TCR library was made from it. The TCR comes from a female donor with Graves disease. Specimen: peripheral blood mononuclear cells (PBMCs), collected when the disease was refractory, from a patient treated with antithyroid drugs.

CDR3 region: CASSPQGADGYTF. CDR3 DNA: TGTGCCAGCTCACCACAGGGGGCAGATGGCTACACCTTC. The chain employs TRBV18 and TRBJ1-2, with 7 bases aligning to TRBD1. Trimming took 1 base from V and 6 from J; bases not matched to a gene: 2. Germline-derived CDR1 and CDR2 are KGHSH and LQKENI. The CDR3 has 13 residues.